The present entry profiles one T cell receptor beta chain with its context. Its antigen is not known. The sample is drawn from a study of T cells after yellow fever vaccination. Study conclusions and caveats: The booster saw the reappearance of most primary-vaccination clones (more than 95% CD4, about 88% CD8). Repertoires obtained by FACS sorting could include abundant clonotypes that entered as contaminants from the bulk population. A faster peak, day 5 versus 15, was reached by the weaker secondary response.

TCR cDNA, made by 5'RACE template switching, carried an added universal primer site and UMIs. TCRdb passed the 5' RACE reads through MiXCR, listing each CDR3 protein once. Among a few hundred thousand distinct CDR3 sequences listed, about 7% were seen once. The CDR3 extends over 13 amino acids. The germline V and J ends were trimmed by 8 bases and 1 base, with 11 bases remaining between them. V is TRBV12-3 or TRBV12-4 and J is TRBJ1-2, with D tentatively TRBD1 (5 bases). This clonotype was obtained from a man aged 25 to 40 who received the YFV17D yellow fever vaccine. Sample: CD4+ T cells sorted from PBMCs, taken 15 days after the yellow fever booster vaccination. CDR3 sequence reads: CASGAYGNYGYTF. The CDR3, as DNA: TGTGCCAGCGGGGCCTACGGTAACTATGGCTACACCTTC.